Following are 9 T cell receptor beta chains from one sample sequenced in a study of blood T cell repertoires in COVID-19. Here immunoSEQ multiplex PCR was the method, and the copy in TCRdb shows in-frame clones only, minus some. The sample has approximately 200,000 clones; 70% to 90% are singletons. What was sequenced was peripheral blood. The receptors were gathered from a woman aged 25 to 39 with acute or convalescent COVID-19.

This clone was seen a single time. The chain is built from TRBV12-3 or TRBV12-4 and TRBJ1-1; a weak D match, TRBD1 (6 bases). V was trimmed by 3 bases and J by 4 bases, leaving 9 bases between them. The CDR3 sequence is 13 residues long. CDR3 residues: CASSFRGTTEAFF. The CDR3 DNA is TGTGCCAGCAGTTTTAGGGGGACCACTGAAGCTTTCTTT.

This clone was counted a single time. This chain joins TRBV28 and TRBJ2-7; a weak D match, TRBD2 (5 bases). Trimming shortened V by 7 bases and J by 5 bases, and 15 bases separated the two germline ends. Germline assignment: CDR1 MDHEN and CDR2 SYDVKM. This CDR3 is 13 amino acids long. The CDR3 DNA reads TGTGCCAGCACCCCCCATCACGGGGACGAGCAGTACTTC. It is translated as CASTPHHGDEQYF.

The CDR3 protein is CASSPASGRYEQYF. The CDR3 bases are TGTGCCAGCTCACCGGCTAGCGGGAGATACGAGCAGTACTTC. V usage is TRBV18 and J usage is TRBJ2-7; 10 positions agree with TRBD2. V trimming: 3 bases; J trimming: 4 bases; junction bases outside the gene matches: 3. The germline V gene has CDR1 KGHSH and CDR2 LQKENI. The CDR3 runs to 14 residues.

This rearrangement joins TRBV20-1 to TRBJ2-7, with a weak D call TRBD1 (5 bases). The CDR3 extends over 11 amino acids. The germline gives CDR1 DFQATT, CDR2 SNEGSKA (reference sequence). The germline V and J ends were trimmed by 7 bases and 2 bases, with 9 bases remaining between them. As DNA, the CDR3 is TGCAGTGTTAGCAGGGCCTACGAGCAGTACTTC. As protein: CSVSRAYEQYF.

The J gene is TRBJ2-1, the V gene TRBV24-1, with TRBD2 matching 8 bases. Germline CDR1 and CDR2: KGHDR and SFDVKD. J was trimmed by 12 bases and V by 2 bases; bases with no gene match: 8. This CDR3 is 14 amino acids long. The CDR3 nucleotides read TGTGCCACCAGTGATTCAGCGGGAGATTTGGGGCAGTTCTTC. It codes for CATSDSAGDLGQFF.

This chain links TRBV2 with TRBJ2-2; possibly TRBD2 for D (7 bases). The germline gives CDR1 SNHLY, CDR2 FYNNEI. This CDR3 spans 13 amino acids. Trimming removed 9 bases from V and 4 bases from J, with 12 bases in between. The CDR3 here is CASKGEGTGELFF. As DNA, the CDR3 is TGTGCCAGTAAGGGGGAGGGCACCGGGGAGCTGTTTTTT.

As regards this clone: This CDR3 is also generated by other DNA sequences in the sample. This chain uses TRBV6-6 with TRBJ2-1, with D perhaps matching TRBD1 (5 bases). CDR3 length: 14 residues. V dropped 3 bases and J dropped 4 bases, with 10 bases sitting between them. In germline, CDR1 is MNHNY, CDR2 SVGAGI (reference sequence). This CDR3 is CASSYSRVYNEQFF. The CDR3 DNA is TGTGCCAGCAGTTATTCCAGGGTGTACAATGAGCAGTTCTTC.

J is TRBJ2-3 and V is TRBV5-6; 7 nucleotides align to TRBD2. V lost 2 bases to trimming and J lost 4 bases; unmatched junction nucleotides: 1. The CDR3 sequence is 13 residues long. Germline CDR1 reads SGHDT; CDR2 reads YYEEEE. The CDR3 loop is CASSFAGADTQYF. The CDR3 coding sequence is TGTGCCAGCAGCTTTGCGGGAGCAGATACGCAGTATTTT.

The rearrangement uses TRBV3-1 (or the pseudogene TRBV3-2) and TRBJ2-7; D may be TRBD2 (6 bases). V was pared by 2 bases and J by 6 bases, with 11 bases between. The CDR3 covers 13 residues. CDR1 LGHDT and CDR2 YNNKEL come from the germline V gene (reference sequence). As DNA, the CDR3 is TGTGCCAGCAGCCAACCGGGAGCCTTCGAGCAGTACTTC. Protein sequence: CASSQPGAFEQYF.